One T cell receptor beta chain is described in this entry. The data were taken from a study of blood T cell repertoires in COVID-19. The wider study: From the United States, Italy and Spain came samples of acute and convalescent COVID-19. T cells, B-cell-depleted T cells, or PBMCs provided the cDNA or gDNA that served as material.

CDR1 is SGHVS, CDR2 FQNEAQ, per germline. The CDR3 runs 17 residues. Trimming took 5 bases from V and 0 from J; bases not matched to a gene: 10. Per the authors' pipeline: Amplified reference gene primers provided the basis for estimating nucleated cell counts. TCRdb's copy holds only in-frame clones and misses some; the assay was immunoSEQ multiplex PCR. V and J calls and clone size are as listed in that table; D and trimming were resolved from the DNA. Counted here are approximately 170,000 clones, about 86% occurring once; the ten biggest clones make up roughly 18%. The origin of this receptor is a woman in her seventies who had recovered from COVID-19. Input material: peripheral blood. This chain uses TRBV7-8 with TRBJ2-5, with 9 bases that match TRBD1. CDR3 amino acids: CASSRAGTGSYQETQYF. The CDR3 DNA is TGTGCCAGCAGCCGCGCCGGGACAGGGTCGTACCAAGAGACCCAGTACTTC.